This T cell receptor beta chain was recorded in a study of T-cell memory formation after mild COVID-19. Study-wide results and caveats: Researchers found some responding clones in pre-infection memory, a sign that cross-reactive memory joined.

Comments on this clonotype: The antigen is undetermined.

Trimming took 2 bases from V and 4 from J, leaving 12 bases between them. CDR1 is MNHNY, CDR2 SVGAGI, per germline (reference sequence). The CDR3 runs 15 residues. Constant-segment primers were used for 5'RACE, and the resulting TCR alpha and TCR beta cDNA libraries carried sample barcodes and UMIs. TCRdb passed the 5' RACE reads through MiXCR, listing each CDR3 protein once. The table includes 200,000 or so distinct CDR3 sequences, 18% detected once. The V gene is TRBV6-6, the J gene TRBJ2-4; D gene unclear. Sequenced material: PBMCs or a T cell subset sorted from them (not recorded which). The sequence derives from an adult woman who had mild COVID-19 (a few samples of this study predate the infection). Cell type and time point are not known. The CDR3 loop reads CASSYIVRDKNIQYF. In DNA, the CDR3 is TGTGCCAGCAGTTACATAGTAAGGGATAAAAACATTCAGTACTTC.